The clone carrying this T cell receptor beta chain was recorded many times. Its antigen is as yet unknown. MiXCR, applied by TCRdb to the 5' RACE reads, yields one record per CDR3 protein. There are 200,000 to 300,000 distinct CDR3 sequences in the sample; more than 9% occur only once, and 9% to 10% lies in the top ten. The sample comes from a study of identical twins. General study findings and limits: In cord blood, abundant beta clonotypes had fewer insertions; memory showed no trend. Models underestimated TCR alpha sharing (out-of-frame) in monozygotic twins.

The V segment lost 5 bases and the J segment 1 base; nucleotides outside the gene matches: 7. The CDR3 length is 16 residues. Germline V CDR1 and CDR2: SGHRS, YFSETQ. This TCR was recovered from a man aged 45 to 65 in good health. The chain uses TRBV5-1 and TRBJ2-2; 8 bases fit TRBD2. Sequences were obtained from memory T cells sorted from blood. The CDR3 DNA is TGCGCCAGCAGGGCTCCGGGACTAGTGAACACCGGGGAGCTGTTTTTT. Its translation is CASRAPGLVNTGELFF.